Listed here is a single TCR beta chain. Its antigen has not been determined. No qualities accompany the bases; no much larger clone lies one base away. The germline V gene provides CDR1 SGHRS and CDR2 YFSETQ. V lost 0 bases and J lost 3 bases; the stretch between them is 12 bases long. Inclusive of the bounding cysteine and phenylalanine, the CDR3 is 15 residues long. The sequence is cut down to CDR3 DNA, 45 bases in frame from base 1. The sample originates from a study of graft-versus-host responses after intestinal transplantation (dated by TCRdb to 2020 to 2023). Turning to the overall study: Multivisceral, liver-intestinal, or isolated intestinal transplants were received by the recipients. Samples from three later patients were sequenced in-house on an Illumina MiSeq with MiXCR processing rather than by the commercial service. Alloreactive clones were identified by sequencing pre-transplant mixed lymphocyte reaction products and comparing these products with unstimulated pre-transplant donor and recipient T cells. A peak of at least 4% donor T cells among recipient peripheral blood mononuclear cells was the definition used for donor T cell macrochimerism. The cohort enrolled some 24 intestinal transplant recipients, one of whom was a retransplant, and a few patients without pretransplant specimens were excluded. After intestinal transplantation, graft-versus-host and host-versus-graft alloreactive T cell clones were followed in the graft, circulation and bone marrow using bulk TCR-beta CDR3 sequencing. Anti-thymocyte globulin induction was given to all recipients, followed by maintenance tacrolimus and steroids for 2 to 4 years.

The paper as a whole reports these results and caveats: In patients with donor T cell macrochimerism, the allografts had high GvH to HvG T cell clonal ratios. The relatively low number and heterogeneity of intestinal transplant patients limited the conclusions. Early after transplant, peak levels of circulating GvH clones were found to be associated with declines in HvG clones. GvH clones were detected in recipient bone marrow, and some appeared earlier in ileal mucosa or blood, consistent with an intestinal mucosal origin.

Receptor libraries were prepared by the immunoSEQ multiplex PCR assay. In most patients, genomic DNA was isolated using the Qiagen DNeasy Blood and Tissue Kit and sent frozen to Adaptive Biotechnologies for TCR sequencing. High-throughput TCR-beta CDR3 sequencing of genomic DNA from most patients was performed by Adaptive Biotechnologies. Turning to the authors' computational methods: TCR sequencing data were retrieved from Adaptive's ImmunoSEQ software for 18 patients, whereas a few other patients were processed with MiXCR and VDJtools. To correct CD4 versus CD8 sorting errors, any sequence found in both subsets at a frequency ratio below 5:1 was removed. CDR3 nucleotide sequences shared between donor and recipient were removed because their origin could not be assigned. Alloreactive clones required at least 2-fold expansion over unstimulated cells and minimum CFSE-low frequency of 0.002% (template counts) or 0.001% (read counts). Mappable clones were those detected in sequenced pre-transplant spleen, lymph node, or MLR CFSE-low populations of the donor or recipient. The cumulative frequency of alloreactive clones was calculated as a percentage of all sequences, weighted by copy number. The clones in this table, taken by TCRdb from immuneACCESS, are in-frame only. Not every clone is retained; where verified, under half of the shortfall comes from an unresolved V gene, and the cause of the rest is unknown. For V, J and clone size, that table is used; D and trimming come from the DNA. This sample holds tens of thousands of clones; 75% to 95% were observed only once. The ten largest clones represent approximately 0.48% of the sample.

The time point label of this sample denotes: cells obtained before transplantation from donor or recipient. CD3+CD4+ and CD3+CD8+ populations were FACS-sorted from unstimulated pre-transplant donor and recipient cells taken from spleen or lymph nodes. The source was unstimulated CD8+ T cells sorted from spleen or lymph node cells, collected before intestinal transplant. The chain is encoded by TRBV5-1 joined to TRBJ1-1; the D gene cannot be named for sure. The TCR comes from a human donor who received an intestinal transplant. The DNA sequence is as follows: TGCGCCAGCAGCTTGGGTTCTAGAACCTACACTGAAGCTTTCTTT. Its product reads: CASSLGSRTYTEAFF.